This TCR beta chain appears in the sequencing data of a study of cytomegalovirus exposure and HLA in healthy donors. Study-level results: When analyzed later, a missense DCLRE1C variant was found to be linked to TCR beta V- and J-gene trimming. A later analysis showed TCR association rates differing by HLA locus, peaking at DRB1 and lowest at HLA-C.

The PCR made use of 60 Vbeta and 13 Jbeta primers. Clones were read by immunoSEQ multiplex PCR, and TCRdb kept only the in-frame ones, dropping some. The sample gives roughly 190,000 clones, approximately 88% of which show up once; 2% to 3% is in the top ten. As regards this clone: Its target is not known.

Germline CDR1 reads ENHRY; CDR2 reads SYGVKD. The CDR3 has 18 residues. After removal of 3 bases from V and 2 bases from J, the junction contained 11 bases not matched to a gene. The V gene is TRBV10-3, the J gene TRBJ2-3; the match to TRBD2 covers 10 bases. The source is a woman between 45 and 65 years old in good health and CMV-seropositive. Sequenced material: PBMCs. This CDR3 reads CAISDEGSSGGYTDTQYF. CDR3 DNA sequence: TGTGCCATCAGTGATGAGGGGTCTAGCGGGGGCTACACAGATACGCAGTATTTT.